This T cell receptor (beta chain) was recovered during a study of shared clonotypes between healthy human individuals. Overall study context: The cohort comprised a couple of women and a few men. Their ages spanned 18 to 49 years. Each donor contributed plates that comprised three CD4 naive, three CD4 memory, two CD8 naive and one CD8 memory.

Original handling: Owing to the provision of junction-only sequences devoid of quality scores by immunoSEQ, filtering differed. The data were produced by immunoSEQ multiplex PCR, yet TCRdb's version contains in-frame clones alone and is incomplete. V and J calls and clone size are given by that table; D and trimming were obtained from the DNA. The sample has about 2,200,000 clones, approximately 94% seen once. As to this clone: Its antigen remains unknown.

Study-wide results and caveats: Sharing across four donors was highest in naive CD4 (roughly 5%) and lowest in memory CD8 (0.4%).

Only CD45RO-negative cells positively selected for CCR7 counted as naive CD8 cells, so terminally differentiated effector memory CD45RA+ cells were excluded. Germline V gene lookup returns CDR1 SQVTM and CDR2 ANQGSEA. The trim removed 1 base at V and 8 bases at J, leaving 16 bases unmatched. CDR3 length equals 16 residues. Sample: naive CD8+ T cells from PBMCs. The chain has TRBV29-1 and TRBJ1-2; 7 positions match TRBD1. This TCR was recovered from a young man in good health. Some clones in this sample may be carry-over from other donors' samples. The CDR3 region has the DNA TGCAGCGTTGAAGCTTTGACAGGGCTCTCAGCGGGAGGCTACACCTTC. This codes for CSVEALTGLSAGGYTF.